This T cell receptor (beta chain) came from a study of blood T cell repertoires in COVID-19. Study summary: Donors in the United States, Italy and Spain gave samples during acute or convalescent COVID-19. The cDNA or gDNA used as material had been derived from T cells, B-cell-depleted T cells, or PBMCs.

The CDR3 covers 15 residues. Trimming left V 7 bases short and J 4 bases short, with 19 bases between. The germline gives CDR1 SEHNR, CDR2 FQNEAQ (reference sequence). The authors' processing: Amplification from reference gene primers served as the basis for estimated nucleated cell counts. Some clones are missing from TCRdb's copy, which holds only in-frame ones; the method was immunoSEQ multiplex PCR. Clone size and the V and J calls come from that table; the DNA yielded D and trimming. The repertoire holds some 300,000 clones, with roughly 90% as singletons. The Seattle patients joined while their infection was active and were tracked longitudinally afterward.

This receptor was taken from a woman under 40 with COVID-19, enrolled during active disease. Sample: peripheral blood. This chain connects TRBV7-9 to TRBJ1-1; D is possibly TRBD1 (5 bases). The DNA for the CDR3 is TGTGCCAGCAACCCCAAGGGGCACCTTGGCACTGAAGCTTTCTTT. Protein: CASNPKGHLGTEAFF.